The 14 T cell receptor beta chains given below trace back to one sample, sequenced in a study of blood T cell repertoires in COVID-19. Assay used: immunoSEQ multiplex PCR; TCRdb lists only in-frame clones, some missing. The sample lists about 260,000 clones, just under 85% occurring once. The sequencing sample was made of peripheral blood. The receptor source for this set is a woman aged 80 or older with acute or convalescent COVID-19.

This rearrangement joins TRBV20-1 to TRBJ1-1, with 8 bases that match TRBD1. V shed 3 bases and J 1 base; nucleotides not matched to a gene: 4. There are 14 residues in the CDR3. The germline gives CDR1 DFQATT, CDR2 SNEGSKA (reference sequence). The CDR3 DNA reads TGCAGTGCTAGTGAAGACAGGGGGAACACTGAAGCTTTCTTT. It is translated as CSASEDRGNTEAFF.

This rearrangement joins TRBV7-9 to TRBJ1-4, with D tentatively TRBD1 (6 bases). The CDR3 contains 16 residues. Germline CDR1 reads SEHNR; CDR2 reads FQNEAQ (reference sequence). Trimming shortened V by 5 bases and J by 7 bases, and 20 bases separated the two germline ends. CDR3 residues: CASSLRSWGPGEKLFF. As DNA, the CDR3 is TGTGCCAGCAGCCTTAGGTCTTGGGGGCCTGGTGAAAAACTGTTTTTT. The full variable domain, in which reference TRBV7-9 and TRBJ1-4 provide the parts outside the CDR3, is DTGVSQNPRHKITKRGQNVTFRCDPISEHNRLYWYRQTLGQGPEFLTYFQNEAQLEKSRLLSDRFSAERPKGSFSTLEIQRTEQGDSAMYLCASSLRSWGPGEKLFFGSGTQLSVL.

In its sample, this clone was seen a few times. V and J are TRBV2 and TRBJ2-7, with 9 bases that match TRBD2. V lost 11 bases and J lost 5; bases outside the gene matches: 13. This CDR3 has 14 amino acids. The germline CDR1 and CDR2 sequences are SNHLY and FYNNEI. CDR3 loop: CASVGLAGTNEQYF. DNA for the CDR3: TGTGCCTCGGTTGGGCTAGCGGGAACAAACGAGCAGTACTTC.

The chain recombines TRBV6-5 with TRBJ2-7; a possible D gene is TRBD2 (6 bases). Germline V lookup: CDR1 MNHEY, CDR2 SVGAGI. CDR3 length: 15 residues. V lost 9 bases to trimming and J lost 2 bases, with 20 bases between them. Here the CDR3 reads CASKEGGVPTYEQYF. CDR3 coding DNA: TGTGCCAGTAAGGAGGGTGGGGTACCTACCTACGAGCAGTACTTC.

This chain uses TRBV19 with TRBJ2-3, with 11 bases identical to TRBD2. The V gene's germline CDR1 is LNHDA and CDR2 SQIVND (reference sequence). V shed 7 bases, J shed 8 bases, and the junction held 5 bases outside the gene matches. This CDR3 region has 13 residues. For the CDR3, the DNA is TGTGCCAGTAAGGGTAGCGGGAGGGTTACGCAGTATTTT. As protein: CASKGSGRVTQYF.

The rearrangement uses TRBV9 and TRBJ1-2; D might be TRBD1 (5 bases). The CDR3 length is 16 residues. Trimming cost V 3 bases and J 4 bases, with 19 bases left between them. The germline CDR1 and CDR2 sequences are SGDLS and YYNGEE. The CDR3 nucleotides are TGTGCCAGCAGCGGCCCAGGCGGGGGGGGACCCTATGGCTACACCTTC. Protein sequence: CASSGPGGGGPYGYTF.

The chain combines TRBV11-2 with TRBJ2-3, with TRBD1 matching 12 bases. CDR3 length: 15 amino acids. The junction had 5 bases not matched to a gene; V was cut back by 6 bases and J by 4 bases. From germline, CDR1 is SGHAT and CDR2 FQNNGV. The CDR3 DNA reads TGTGCCAGCAGGGGAGGGACAGGGGGCTCAGATACGCAGTATTTT. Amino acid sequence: CASRGGTGGSDTQYF.

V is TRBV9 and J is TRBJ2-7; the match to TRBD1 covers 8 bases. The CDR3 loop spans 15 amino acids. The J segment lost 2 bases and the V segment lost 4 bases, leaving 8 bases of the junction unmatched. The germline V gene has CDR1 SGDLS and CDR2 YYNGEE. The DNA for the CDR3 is TGTGCCAGCAGCCCTCGACAGGGGTTAACCTACGAGCAGTACTTC. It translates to CASSPRQGLTYEQYF.

The CDR3 reads CASSDPGGDRGRVYGYTF. The CDR3 DNA follows: TGTGCCAGCAGTGACCCGGGTGGGGACAGGGGGCGCGTCTATGGCTACACCTTC. This chain joins TRBV6-4 and TRBJ1-2; 12 nucleotides align to TRBD1. V gave up 2 bases and J gave up 4 bases; unmatched junction bases: 11. CDR1 and CDR2 from the germline V gene are MRHNA and SNTAGT. The CDR3 spans 18 residues.

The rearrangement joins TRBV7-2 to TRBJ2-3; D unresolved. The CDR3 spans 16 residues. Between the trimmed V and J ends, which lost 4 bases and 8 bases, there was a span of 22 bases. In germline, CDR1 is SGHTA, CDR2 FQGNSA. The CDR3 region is CASSSMNPTAPATQYF. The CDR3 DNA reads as TGTGCCAGCAGCTCCATGAATCCCACAGCTCCCGCTACGCAGTATTTT.

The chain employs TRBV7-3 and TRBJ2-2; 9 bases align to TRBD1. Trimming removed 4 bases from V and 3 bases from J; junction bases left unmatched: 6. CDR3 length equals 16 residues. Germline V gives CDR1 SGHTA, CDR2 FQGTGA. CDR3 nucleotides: TGTGCCAGCAGCTCTGGGACAGGGTCGGACACCGGGGAGCTGTTTTTT. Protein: CASSSGTGSDTGELFF.

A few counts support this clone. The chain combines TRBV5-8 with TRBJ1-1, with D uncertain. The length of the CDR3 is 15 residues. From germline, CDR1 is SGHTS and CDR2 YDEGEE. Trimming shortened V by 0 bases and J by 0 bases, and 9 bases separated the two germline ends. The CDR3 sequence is CASSLAGGVNTEAFF. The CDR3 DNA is TGTGCCAGCAGCTTGGCGGGCGGGGTGAACACTGAAGCTTTCTTT.

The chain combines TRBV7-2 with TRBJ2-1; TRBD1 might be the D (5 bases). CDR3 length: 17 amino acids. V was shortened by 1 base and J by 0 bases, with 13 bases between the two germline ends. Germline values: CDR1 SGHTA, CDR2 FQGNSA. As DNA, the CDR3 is TGTGCCAGCAGCTTAGGGGGCAGTAGCAGCTCCTACAATGAGCAGTTCTTC. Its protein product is CASSLGGSSSSYNEQFF. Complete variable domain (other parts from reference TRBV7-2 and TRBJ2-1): GAGVSQSPSNKVTEKGKDVELRCDPISGHTALYWYRQSLGQGLEFLIYFQGNSAPDKSGLPSDRFSAERTGGSVSTLTIQRTQQEDSAVYLCASSLGGSSSSYNEQFFGPGTRLTVL.

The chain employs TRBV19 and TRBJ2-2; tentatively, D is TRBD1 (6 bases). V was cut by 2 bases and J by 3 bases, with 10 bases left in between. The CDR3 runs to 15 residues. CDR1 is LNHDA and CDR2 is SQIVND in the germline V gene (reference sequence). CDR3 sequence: CASSIQGIYTGELFF. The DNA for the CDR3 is TGTGCCAGTAGTATACAGGGGATATACACCGGGGAGCTGTTTTTT.